A single sample is the source of the 21 T cell receptor beta chains below, sequenced in a study of cytomegalovirus exposure and HLA in healthy donors. Clones were sequenced by immunoSEQ multiplex PCR, and TCRdb holds only the in-frame ones, with some missing. The profile covers about 82,000 clones, with 90% to 95% appearing a single time and roughly 0.74% taken by the ten largest. Source material: PBMCs. The receptors derive from a young man in good health and CMV-seronegative.

A few counts support this clone. The V call is TRBV27, the J call TRBJ1-2; 8 nucleotides line up with TRBD1. Germline values: CDR1 MNHEY, CDR2 SMNVEV (reference sequence). This CDR3 has 15 amino acids. With 2 bases clipped from V and 7 bases from J, the junction kept 9 bases outside the gene matches. The CDR3 nucleotides read TGTGCCAGCAGTTTAATGTCAGGGGGCGCCGGTGGCTACACCTTC. Protein product: CASSLMSGGAGGYTF.

To note about this clone: At one end the junction does not follow the germline gene, possibly because of a read error. The chain combines TRBV27 with TRBJ1-1; D is uncertain. Looked up from germline, CDR1 is MNHEY and CDR2 is SMNVEV (reference sequence). This CDR3 region has 15 residues. CDR3 residues: CASSPIDILKTEAFF. CDR3 sequence (DNA): TGTGCCAGCAGTCCCATTGATATACTGAAAACTGAAGCTTTCTTT.

The chain joins TRBV9 to TRBJ2-5, with 10 bases fitting TRBD2. Germline CDR1 and CDR2: SGDLS and YYNGEE. V was pared by 3 bases and J by 1 base, with 12 bases of the junction left unmatched. The CDR3 covers 18 residues. The CDR3 is CASSERTSGGTLQETQYF. DNA of the CDR3: TGTGCCAGCAGCGAGCGGACTAGCGGAGGAACCCTCCAAGAGACCCAGTACTTC.

This rearrangement joins TRBV7-2 to TRBJ2-5; TRBD2 is a possible D gene (5 bases). This CDR3 has 15 residues. With 8 bases removed from V and 0 bases from J, the gap between germline ends came to 16 bases. Germline assignment: CDR1 SGHTA and CDR2 FQGNSA. The CDR3 DNA sequence: TGTGCCAGCGGCCCCGCAAGGGAGTACCAAGAGACCCAGTACTTC. Residues: CASGPAREYQETQYF.

The rearrangement links TRBV6-1 to TRBJ1-5; D remains unclear. This CDR3 is built from 11 residues. CDR1 and CDR2 (germline): MNHNS, SASEGT. The V end was cut by 2 bases, the J end by 9 bases, with 5 bases between. This CDR3 reads CASSESGPQHF. CDR3 in DNA: TGTGCCAGCAGTGAATCAGGGCCCCAGCATTTT.

This chain joins TRBV5-4 and TRBJ2-3, with 14 nucleotides matching TRBD2. CDR1 is SGHNT, CDR2 YYREEE, per germline (reference sequence). This CDR3 is 20 amino acids long. The trim removed 2 bases at V and 3 bases at J, leaving 14 bases unmatched. Here the CDR3 DNA reads TGTGCCAGCAGCTTCCGGCTGACTAGCGGGAGGGCCGGTAGAACAGATACGCAGTATTTT. Translating gives CASSFRLTSGRAGRTDTQYF. The full variable domain, with the rest looked up from reference TRBV5-4 and TRBJ2-3, is ETGVTQSPTHLIKTRGQQVTLRCSSQSGHNTVSWYQQALGQGPQFIFQYYREEENGRGNFPPRFSGLQFPNYSSELNVNALELDDSALYLCASSFRLTSGRAGRTDTQYFGPGTRLTVL.

J is TRBJ2-7 and V is TRBV25-1; TRBD2 matches at 12 bases. This CDR3 is built from 15 residues. Trimming at V came to 2 bases and at J to 2 bases, leaving 1 base not matched to a gene. Germline lookup yields CDR1 MGHDK and CDR2 SYGVNS. The CDR3 DNA reads TGTGCCAGCAGTGAACTAGCGGGAGGGGCCTACGAGCAGTACTTC. Its protein product is CASSELAGGAYEQYF.

V gene TRBV18 combines with J gene TRBJ1-1; TRBD1 matches 9 bases. Germline V gene data show CDR1 as KGHSH and CDR2 as LQKENI. The CDR3 spans 14 residues. Trimming at V came to 1 base and at J to 5 bases, leaving 2 bases not matched to a gene. The DNA for the CDR3 is TGTGCCAGCTCACCACGGGACAGGGAGACTGAAGCTTTCTTT. Its protein product is CASSPRDRETEAFF.

The V gene is TRBV19, the J gene TRBJ1-2, with TRBD1 matching 9 bases. The CDR3 runs to 13 residues. Looked up from germline, CDR1 is LNHDA and CDR2 is SQIVND (reference sequence). The V gene end was trimmed by 10 bases and the J gene end by 5 bases; junction bases not matched to a gene: 8. DNA of the CDR3: TGTGCCACTCACCGGGACAGGGAATATGGCTACACCTTC. It translates to CATHRDREYGYTF. The whole variable domain, remainder taken from reference TRBV19 and TRBJ1-2, is DGGITQSPKYLFRKEGQNVTLSCEQNLNHDAMYWYRQDPGQGLRLIYYSQIVNDFQKGDIAEGYSVSREKKESFPLTVTSAQKNPTAFYLCATHRDREYGYTFGSGTRLTVV.

This sequence joins TRBV2 and TRBJ2-1, with TRBD1 identical over 8 bases. Germline loops: CDR1 SNHLY, CDR2 FYNNEI. After removal of 3 bases from V and 13 bases from J, the junction contained 11 bases not matched to a gene. This CDR3 has 14 residues. CDR3 residues: CASSDGRGPLIQFF. For the CDR3, the DNA is TGTGCCAGCAGTGATGGCAGGGGGCCCCTAATACAGTTCTTC.

This rearrangement joins TRBV6-4 to TRBJ1-1; TRBD1 matches at 9 bases. With V trimmed by 0 bases and J by 5 bases, 10 bases remained unmatched. The CDR3 length is 17 residues. The germline V gene has CDR1 MRHNA and CDR2 SNTAGT. The CDR3 region has the DNA TGTGCCAGCAGTGACTCGTATGGGACAGGGCCGGGGACTGAAGCTTTCTTT. It yields the protein CASSDSYGTGPGTEAFF.

This chain links TRBV29-1 with TRBJ1-1, with TRBD1 identical over 8 bases. Germline V CDR1 and CDR2: SQVTM, ANQGSEA. The V segment lost 7 bases and the J segment 5 bases; nucleotides outside the gene matches: 6. The CDR3 runs 12 residues. The DNA for the CDR3 is TGCAGCGCATGGACAGGGCGGACTGAAGCTTTCTTT. This encodes CSAWTGRTEAFF.

V gene TRBV19 combines with J gene TRBJ1-5; tentatively, D is TRBD1 (5 bases). This CDR3 region has 16 residues. Trimming shortened V by 6 bases and J by 1 base, and 16 bases separated the two germline ends. The germline gives CDR1 LNHDA, CDR2 SQIVND (reference sequence). CDR3 nucleotides: TGTGCCAGTAGGGGGCGCGGGGCCCTCAGCAATCAGCCCCAGCATTTT. This encodes CASRGRGALSNQPQHF.

The rearrangement links TRBV11-1 to TRBJ1-2, with 7 bases fitting TRBD1. Trimming at V came to 5 bases and at J to 4 bases, leaving 10 bases not matched to a gene. Germline loops: CDR1 SGHAT, CDR2 FQDESV (reference sequence). The CDR3 loop spans 15 amino acids. CDR3 sequence reads: CASSHKTTGAYGYTF. The CDR3, as DNA: TGTGCCAGCAGCCATAAAACCACAGGGGCCTATGGCTACACCTTC.

The chain couples TRBV18 to TRBJ2-7; 9 bases are shared with TRBD2. With 5 bases clipped from V and 0 bases from J, the junction kept 5 bases outside the gene matches. This CDR3 is 15 amino acids long. Germline assignment: CDR1 KGHSH and CDR2 LQKENI. The CDR3 region has the DNA TGTGCCAGCTCAGAACTAGCGGGCTTCTCCTACGAGCAGTACTTC. Translated: CASSELAGFSYEQYF.

V gene TRBV5-1 combines with J gene TRBJ1-5, with D perhaps matching TRBD1 (6 bases). The CDR3 is 13 amino acids. V gave up 0 bases and J gave up 7 bases, with 8 bases separating them. Germline CDR1 SGHRS, CDR2 YFSETQ. In nucleotides, the CDR3 is TGCGCCAGCAGCTTGGGCCAGGGGCAGCCCCAGCATTTT. It is translated as CASSLGQGQPQHF.

The chain is built from TRBV6-5 and TRBJ2-3; a possible D gene is TRBD2 (5 bases). This CDR3 contains 13 residues. Germline-derived CDR1 and CDR2 are MNHEY and SVGAGI. Trimming left V 6 bases short and J 4 bases short, with 11 bases between. CDR3 amino acids: CASSPGKADTQYF. CDR3 DNA: TGTGCCAGCAGCCCCGGGAAGGCAGATACGCAGTATTTT.

This clone has a count of ten or more. This rearrangement joins TRBV15 to TRBJ2-1, with 13 nucleotides matching TRBD2. Losses at the gene ends were 1 base for V and 6 bases for J; bases not matched to a gene: 0. The length of the CDR3 is 15 residues. Germline assignment: CDR1 LNHNV and CDR2 YYDKDF (reference sequence). Here the CDR3 DNA reads TGTGCCACCAGCAGAGGGACTAGCGGGAGCAATGAGCAGTTCTTC. The encoded protein is CATSRGTSGSNEQFF.

This sequence joins TRBV27 and TRBJ1-2; D perhaps matches TRBD1 (6 bases). This CDR3 region has 15 residues. The V end lost 5 bases, the J end lost 4 bases, and 17 bases lay between the germline ends. The germline CDR1 and CDR2 sequences are MNHEY and SMNVEV (reference sequence). CDR3 sequence (DNA): TGTGCCAGCAGTCTGGACAGTTTGGGGACCTATGGCTACACCTTC. It codes for CASSLDSLGTYGYTF.

The gene calls are TRBV30 and TRBJ1-1; TRBD1 aligns across 10 bases. The CDR3 has 16 amino acids. CDR1 is GTSNPN and CDR2 is SVGIG in the germline V gene (reference sequence). J lost 4 bases, V lost 5 bases, and 13 bases had no gene match. The CDR3 loop reads CAWFRPLGTGVTEAFF. CDR3 DNA sequence: TGTGCCTGGTTTAGGCCTCTCGGGACAGGGGTCACTGAAGCTTTCTTT.

The chain combines TRBV6-5 with TRBJ2-7, with D possibly TRBD1 on 5 matching bases. The CDR3 covers 13 residues. Looked up from germline, CDR1 is MNHEY and CDR2 is SVGAGI. With 7 bases removed from V and 5 bases from J, the gap between germline ends came to 15 bases. The CDR3 DNA reads as TGTGCCAGCAAGGAAGGGGCGAGAAACGAGCAGTACTTC. Its protein is CASKEGARNEQYF.